A single sample gave rise to the 32 T cell receptor beta chains below, sequenced in a study of T cell responses to AZD1222 COVID-19 vaccine (dated by TCRdb to the early 2020s). The method was the immunoSEQ multiplex PCR assay. TCRdb took over this immuneACCESS table, retaining in-frame rearrangements with V and J assigned. Such tables are incomplete; in checked studies, under half of the missing clones stem from an unresolved V gene, and the remainder is unexplained. The table for this sample lists approximately 81,000 clones; about 83% of them were counted only once. Of the sample, approximately 1.2% is held by the ten largest clones. Taken with the paper, the label for time point translates to: about 28 days (+/-7) after the second vaccine dose. Source: peripheral blood, taken 28 days after the second AZD1222 dose. These receptor sequences come from an adult who received the AZD1222 COVID-19 vaccine.

The genes are TRBV6-2 or TRBV6-3 and TRBJ2-3; D not resolved. Deletions cut 2 bases from V and 2 bases from J, with 8 bases between. The germline CDR1 and CDR2 sequences are MNHEY and SVGEGT. The CDR3 covers 14 residues. This CDR3 is CASSYPSSTDTQYF. CDR3 DNA: TGTGCCAGCAGTTACCCCTCCTCCACAGATACGCAGTATTTT.

This clone was seen a few times. The chain couples TRBV6-5 to TRBJ2-5; D call uncertain. Per germline, CDR1 MNHEY and CDR2 SVGAGI. Trimming shortened V by 5 bases and J by 2 bases, and 9 bases separated the two germline ends. There are 13 residues in the CDR3. The CDR3 DNA is TGTGCCAGCAGTCGGGCCAAACAAGAGACCCAGTACTTC. Translating gives CASSRAKQETQYF.

V gene TRBV29-1 combines with J gene TRBJ1-1; D not resolved. CDR1 is SQVTM, CDR2 ANQGSEA, per germline. The germline V and J ends were trimmed by 5 bases and 7 bases, with 8 bases remaining between them. The CDR3 extends over 10 amino acids. The CDR3 coding sequence is TGCAGCGTTTTTCAGGTTGAAGCTTTCTTT. This encodes CSVFQVEAFF. The whole variable domain, filled in from reference TRBV29-1 and TRBJ1-1, reads SAVISQKPSRDICQRGTSLTIQCQVDSQVTMMFWYRQQPGQSLTLIATANQGSEATYESGFVIDKFPISRPNLTFSTLTVSNMSPEDSSIYLCSVFQVEAFFGQGTRLTVV.

The count of this clone is one. Here the CDR3 reads CASSSPGRELFF. The CDR3 bases are TGTGCCAGCAGCTCCCCCGGGAGGGAGCTGTTTTTT. This chain uses TRBV7-2 with TRBJ2-2; D is perhaps TRBD2 (5 bases). This CDR3 has 12 amino acids. V lost 4 bases, J lost 9 bases, and 9 bases lay in between. Germline assignment: CDR1 SGHTA and CDR2 FQGNSA.

The chain carries TRBV6-2 or TRBV6-3 and TRBJ1-2, with 7 positions matching TRBD1. V dropped 6 bases and J dropped 0; count of bases not matched to a gene: 7. This CDR3 is built from 15 residues. Germline-derived CDR1 and CDR2 are MNHEY and SVGEGT. CDR3 amino acids: CASSRAGGPNYGYTF. Written as DNA, the CDR3 is TGTGCCAGCAGCCGTGCAGGGGGTCCTAACTATGGCTACACCTTC.

In its sample, this clone was seen once. The gene calls are TRBV19 and TRBJ1-5, with D perhaps TRBD1 (5 bases). Between the trimmed V and J ends, which lost 5 bases and 6 bases, there was a span of 11 bases. Germline V gene lookup returns CDR1 LNHDA and CDR2 SQIVND (reference sequence). This CDR3 contains 13 residues. CDR3 coding DNA: TGTGCCAGTAGTCGGTCAGGGACTCAGCCCCAGCATTTT. Its protein product is CASSRSGTQPQHF.

This clone was recorded only once. This chain joins TRBV2 and TRBJ1-1; the D is unclear. Trimming shortened V by 6 bases and J by 8 bases, and 10 bases separated the two germline ends. The CDR3 consists of 11 residues. Germline V gene data show CDR1 as SNHLY and CDR2 as FYNNEI. The CDR3 protein is CASRARAEAFF. DNA of the CDR3: TGTGCCAGCAGGGCCCGAGCCGAAGCTTTCTTT.

The chain combines TRBV28 with TRBJ1-4; D unclear. There are 12 residues in the CDR3. From germline, CDR1 is MDHEN and CDR2 SYDVKM. Trimming removed 9 bases from V and 3 bases from J, with 8 bases in between. CDR3 region: CASSQANEKLFF. Here the CDR3 DNA reads TGTGCCAGTAGTCAGGCTAATGAAAAACTGTTTTTT.

The V and J genes are TRBV9 and TRBJ2-2; the D gene could be TRBD1 or TRBD2 (6 bases each). The CDR3 has 18 residues. Between the trimmed V and J ends, which lost 0 bases and 4 bases, there was a span of 19 bases. Germline V gene lookup returns CDR1 SGDLS and CDR2 YYNGEE. CDR3 protein: CASSVDWTGARGTGELFF. The CDR3 bases are TGTGCCAGCAGCGTAGATTGGACGGGGGCGAGGGGCACCGGGGAGCTGTTTTTT.

This chain connects TRBV7-2 to TRBJ1-5; 8 bases align to TRBD1. The CDR3 spans 14 residues. Trimming cost V 5 bases and J 6 bases; bases outside gene matches: 6. Germline CDR1 SGHTA, CDR2 FQGNSA. CDR3 DNA sequence: TGTGCCAGCAGCCAACAGGGGGGGATTCAGCCCCAGCATTTT. Its translation is CASSQQGGIQPQHF.

This clone appeared once. The J gene is TRBJ1-4, the V gene TRBV27, with D unclear. The CDR3 runs to 17 residues. Per germline, CDR1 MNHEY and CDR2 SMNVEV (reference sequence). Trimming removed 4 bases from V and 8 bases from J, with 23 bases in between. For the CDR3, the DNA is TGTGCCAGCAGTTCTAACCGCCGGTGGACGGAATCGGAAAAACTGTTTTTT. Residues: CASSSNRRWTESEKLFF.

The V and J genes are TRBV7-3 and TRBJ1-1; 7 bases align to TRBD1. Germline V gives CDR1 SGHTA, CDR2 FQGTGA. The CDR3 spans 14 residues. Losses at the gene ends were 5 bases for V and 1 base for J; bases not matched to a gene: 4. The CDR3 here is CASSPGQANTEAFF. For the CDR3, the DNA is TGTGCCAGCAGCCCCGGACAGGCGAACACTGAAGCTTTCTTT.

This chain links TRBV7-2 with TRBJ1-1, with 7 bases that match TRBD1. This CDR3 comprises 13 residues. The V gene's germline CDR1 is SGHTA and CDR2 FQGNSA. The J segment lost 3 bases and the V segment lost 3 bases, leaving 1 base of the junction unmatched. CDR3 in DNA: TGTGCCAGCAGCTTGGGACAGTACACTGAAGCTTTCTTT. Protein product: CASSLGQYTEAFF.

V gene TRBV11-2 combines with J gene TRBJ1-2, with 7 bases matching TRBD1. The germline V gene encodes CDR1 SGHAT and CDR2 FQNNGV. Losses at the gene ends were 0 bases for V and 4 bases for J; bases not matched to a gene: 11. The CDR3 is 17 amino acids. The CDR3 loop is CASSLESGGPPSYGYTF. In nucleotides, the CDR3 is TGTGCCAGCAGCTTAGAATCAGGGGGTCCACCTAGCTATGGCTACACCTTC.

The chain has TRBV7-2 and TRBJ1-1, with TRBD1 as a possible D gene (5 bases). Per the germline V gene, CDR1 is SGHTA and CDR2 is FQGNSA. The V and J ends lost 4 bases and 4 bases respectively, with 13 bases between them. The CDR3 is made up of 14 amino acids. CDR3 DNA sequence: TGTGCCAGCAGCTGGGGACGGGGAGGCACTGAAGCTTTCTTT. This translates into CASSWGRGGTEAFF.

V gene TRBV6-5 combines with J gene TRBJ2-7; TRBD1 aligns across 7 bases. The CDR3 covers 15 residues. V lost 4 bases to trimming and J lost 1 base; unmatched junction nucleotides: 7. Germline V gives CDR1 MNHEY, CDR2 SVGAGI. This CDR3 is CASSFRDSPSYEQYF. The CDR3 nucleotides read TGTGCCAGCAGTTTCCGGGACAGCCCTTCCTACGAGCAGTACTTC.

The chain combines TRBV7-9 with TRBJ2-3, with no clear D. Trimming stripped 6 bases from V and 4 bases from J, with 14 bases between. Germline V gene sequence: CDR1 SEHNR, CDR2 FQNEAQ (reference sequence). The CDR3 loop spans 14 amino acids. DNA of the CDR3: TGTGCCAGCAGTTTGTGGGGTCGATCAGATACGCAGTATTTT. Translated, it gives CASSLWGRSDTQYF. Combining the CDR3 with reference TRBV7-9 and TRBJ2-3 gives the whole variable domain DTGVSQNPRHKITKRGQNVTFRCDPISEHNRLYWYRQTLGQGPEFLTYFQNEAQLEKSRLLSDRFSAERPKGSFSTLEIQRTEQGDSAMYLCASSLWGRSDTQYFGPGTRLTVL.

The genes are TRBV28 and TRBJ1-2; TRBD1 agrees at 9 bases. The trim removed 7 bases at V and 4 bases at J, leaving 10 bases unmatched. Germline V lookup: CDR1 MDHEN, CDR2 SYDVKM. This CDR3 is built from 15 residues. The CDR3 protein is CASKFNTGQGYGYTF. The CDR3 DNA is TGTGCCAGCAAATTCAACACGGGACAGGGCTATGGCTACACCTTC.

J is TRBJ1-2 and V is TRBV7-2; D not certain. This CDR3 is built from 13 residues. Germline loops: CDR1 SGHTA, CDR2 FQGNSA. V was shortened by 3 bases and J by 4 bases, with 9 bases between the two germline ends. CDR3 sequence (DNA): TGTGCCAGCAGCTTGGAACAGTCCTATGGCTACACCTTC. Its protein product is CASSLEQSYGYTF.

The rearrangement links TRBV11-2 to TRBJ1-2; D not certain. Deletions cut 4 bases from V and 2 bases from J, with 17 bases between. CDR1 and CDR2 from the germline V gene are SGHAT and FQNNGV. The CDR3 length is 16 residues. Here the CDR3 DNA reads TGTGCCAGCAGCTCATCTCCCCGGGGAGGGAACTATGGCTACACCTTC. It yields the protein CASSSSPRGGNYGYTF.

This chain uses TRBV10-3 with TRBJ1-6; D is undetermined. CDR1 and CDR2 from the germline V gene are ENHRY and SYGVKD. This CDR3 has 14 amino acids. The V gene lost 5 bases and the J gene lost 1 base, with 6 bases spanning the gap. The CDR3 DNA follows: TGTGCCATCAGTCAAGTATCCTATAATTCACCCCTCCACTTT. The encoded protein is CAISQVSYNSPLHF.

The chain joins TRBV30 to TRBJ1-2, with 9 bases that match TRBD1. The CDR3 is 14 residues long. J gave up 6 bases and V 0 bases, and 5 bases lay outside the gene matches. Germline assignment: CDR1 GTSNPN and CDR2 SVGIG (reference sequence). CDR3: CAWSVPGQGNGYTF. The CDR3 DNA reads as TGTGCCTGGAGTGTTCCGGGACAGGGAAATGGCTACACCTTC. Complete variable domain (other parts from reference TRBV30 and TRBJ1-2): SQTIHQWPATLVQPVGSPLSLECTVEGTSNPNLYWYRQAAGRGLQLLFYSVGIGQISSEVPQNLSASRPQDRQFILSSKKLLLSDSGFYLCAWSVPGQGNGYTFGSGTRLTVV.

This clone has a single count. CDR3 protein: CASSRDRGSQWNTEAFF. CDR3 DNA: TGTGCCAGTAGTAGAGACAGGGGCTCACAATGGAACACTGAAGCTTTCTTT. The V gene is TRBV19, the J gene TRBJ1-1, with 8 positions matching TRBD1. CDR3 length equals 17 residues. With V trimmed by 4 bases and J by 1 base, 11 bases remained unmatched. Germline values: CDR1 LNHDA, CDR2 SQIVND (reference sequence).

The rearrangement joins TRBV30 to TRBJ1-2; 8 positions match TRBD1. The CDR3 spans 13 residues. V lost 3 bases to trimming and J lost 8 bases; unmatched junction nucleotides: 8. Germline V CDR1 and CDR2: GTSNPN, SVGIG (reference sequence). This CDR3 reads CAWRPTGGRGYTF. The CDR3 DNA sequence: TGTGCCTGGAGGCCAACAGGGGGGCGCGGCTACACCTTC.

This clone was detected only a few times. The J gene is TRBJ1-1, the V gene TRBV3-1 (or the pseudogene TRBV3-2); the match to TRBD1 covers 7 bases. After removal of 4 bases from V and 1 base from J, the junction contained 9 bases not matched to a gene. The length of the CDR3 is 16 residues. In germline, CDR1 is LGHDT, CDR2 YNNKEL (reference sequence). CDR3 residues: CASSRGTVGSNTEAFF. CDR3 coding DNA: TGTGCCAGCAGCCGCGGGACAGTGGGTTCGAACACTGAAGCTTTCTTT.

Only a few counts were recorded for this clone. V usage is TRBV28 and J usage is TRBJ1-2, with TRBD1 as a possible D gene (6 bases). V was shortened by 6 bases and J by 2 bases, with 19 bases between the two germline ends. Germline V gene sequence: CDR1 MDHEN, CDR2 SYDVKM. This CDR3 is 16 amino acids long. The DNA for the CDR3 is TGTGCCAGCAGACCTCAGGGGTCCTTAAGGAACTATGGCTACACCTTC. Amino acid sequence: CASRPQGSLRNYGYTF.

The J gene is TRBJ2-1, the V gene TRBV27; D tentatively reads TRBD1 or TRBD2 (5 bases each). The CDR3 spans 14 residues. Germline V gives CDR1 MNHEY, CDR2 SMNVEV (reference sequence). V was shortened by 3 bases and J by 5 bases, with 11 bases between the two germline ends. CDR3: CASSLGELHNEQFF. CDR3 DNA: TGTGCCAGCAGTTTGGGGGAACTCCACAATGAGCAGTTCTTC.

This chain joins TRBV30 and TRBJ2-7, with 9 bases that match TRBD2. CDR3 length: 14 amino acids. Losses at the gene ends were 2 bases for V and 0 bases for J; bases not matched to a gene: 2. The germline gives CDR1 GTSNPN, CDR2 SVGIG (reference sequence). The CDR3: CAWSSGRSSYEQYF. In DNA, the CDR3 is TGTGCCTGGAGTAGCGGGAGGAGCTCCTACGAGCAGTACTTC.

The chain uses TRBV9 and TRBJ2-7, with unresolved D. With 2 bases removed from V and 6 bases from J, the gap between germline ends came to 9 bases. The germline gives CDR1 SGDLS, CDR2 YYNGEE. The length of the CDR3 is 12 residues. CDR3: CASSVINGEQYF. CDR3 nucleotides: TGTGCCAGCAGCGTCATAAATGGCGAGCAGTACTTC.

This clone was seen only once. This chain's CDR3 is CASSLEGSSYNSPLHF. The CDR3 DNA follows: TGCGCCAGCAGCTTGGAGGGAAGCTCCTATAATTCACCCCTCCACTTT. The rearrangement joins TRBV5-1 to TRBJ1-6; D is uncertain. Germline CDR1 and CDR2: SGHRS and YFSETQ. Trimming cost V 0 bases and J 0 bases, with 7 bases left between them. This CDR3 is 16 amino acids long.

CDR3 amino acids: CASSYGTGLYGYTF. The CDR3 bases are TGTGCCAGCAGCTACGGGACAGGGCTCTATGGCTACACCTTC. This chain connects TRBV7-8 to TRBJ1-2; 9 nucleotides agree with TRBD1. Looked up from germline, CDR1 is SGHVS and CDR2 is FQNEAQ. The CDR3 has 14 residues. J was trimmed by 4 bases and V by 4 bases; bases with no gene match: 4.

The chain uses TRBV5-1 and TRBJ1-2; D gene ambiguous. The germline V gene encodes CDR1 SGHRS and CDR2 YFSETQ. The V and J ends lost 0 bases and 0 bases respectively, with 6 bases between them. CDR3 size: 14 residues. The CDR3 spells CASSLADPNYGYTF. The CDR3 DNA reads TGCGCCAGCAGCTTGGCCGACCCTAACTATGGCTACACCTTC.